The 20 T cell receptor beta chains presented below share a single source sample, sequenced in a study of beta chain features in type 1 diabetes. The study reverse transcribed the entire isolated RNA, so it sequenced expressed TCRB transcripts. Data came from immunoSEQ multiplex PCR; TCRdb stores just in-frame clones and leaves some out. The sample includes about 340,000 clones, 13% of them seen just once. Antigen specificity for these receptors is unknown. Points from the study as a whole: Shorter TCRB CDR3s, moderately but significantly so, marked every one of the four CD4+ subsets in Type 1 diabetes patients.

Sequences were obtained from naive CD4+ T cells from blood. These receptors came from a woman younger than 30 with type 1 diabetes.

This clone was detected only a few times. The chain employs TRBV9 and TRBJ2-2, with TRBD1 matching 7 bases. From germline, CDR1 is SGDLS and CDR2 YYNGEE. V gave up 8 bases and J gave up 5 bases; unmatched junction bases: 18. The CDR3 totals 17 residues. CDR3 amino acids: CASSKADRTSGTGELFF. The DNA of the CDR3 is TGTGCCAGTAGCAAGGCGGACAGGACATCGGGGACCGGGGAGCTGTTTTTT. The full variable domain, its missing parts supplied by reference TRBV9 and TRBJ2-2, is DSGVTQTPKHLITATGQRVTLRCSPRSGDLSVYWYQQSLDQGLQFLIQYYNGEERAKGNILERFSAQQFPDLHSELNLSSLELGDSALYFCASSKADRTSGTGELFFGEGSRLTVL.

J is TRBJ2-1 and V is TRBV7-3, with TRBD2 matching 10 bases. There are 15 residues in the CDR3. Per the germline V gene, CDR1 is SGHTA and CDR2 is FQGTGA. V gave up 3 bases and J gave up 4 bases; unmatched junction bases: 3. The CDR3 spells CASSFGLAEYNEQFF. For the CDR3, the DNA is TGTGCCAGCAGCTTTGGACTAGCGGAATACAATGAGCAGTTCTTC.

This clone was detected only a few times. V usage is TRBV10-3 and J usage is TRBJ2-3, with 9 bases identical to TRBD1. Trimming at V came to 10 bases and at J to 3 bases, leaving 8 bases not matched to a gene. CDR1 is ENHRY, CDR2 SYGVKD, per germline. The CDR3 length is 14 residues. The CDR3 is CANAGTGQTDTQYF. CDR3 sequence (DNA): TGTGCCAACGCCGGGACAGGGCAAACAGATACGCAGTATTTT.

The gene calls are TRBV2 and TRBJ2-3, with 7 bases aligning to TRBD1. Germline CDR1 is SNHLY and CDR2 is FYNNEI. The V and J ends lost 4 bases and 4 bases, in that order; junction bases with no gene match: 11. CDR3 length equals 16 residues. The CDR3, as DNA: TGTGCCAGCAGTGTCAGACAGGGTTACGTCGCAGATACGCAGTATTTT. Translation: CASSVRQGYVADTQYF.

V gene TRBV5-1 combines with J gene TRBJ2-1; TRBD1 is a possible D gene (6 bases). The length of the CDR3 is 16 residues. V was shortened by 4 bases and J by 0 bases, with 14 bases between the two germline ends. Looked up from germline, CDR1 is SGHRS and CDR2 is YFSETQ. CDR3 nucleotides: TGCGCCAGCAGCGGCGGACAGACGAGCTCCTACAATGAGCAGTTCTTC. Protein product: CASSGGQTSSYNEQFF.

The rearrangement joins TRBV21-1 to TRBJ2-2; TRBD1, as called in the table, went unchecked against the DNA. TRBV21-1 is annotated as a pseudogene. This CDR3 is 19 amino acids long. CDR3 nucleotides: TGTGCCAGCAGCAACGCCCTGTTAGGGACAGACTCAAATACCGGGGAGCTGTTTTTT. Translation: CASSNALLGTDSNTGELFF.

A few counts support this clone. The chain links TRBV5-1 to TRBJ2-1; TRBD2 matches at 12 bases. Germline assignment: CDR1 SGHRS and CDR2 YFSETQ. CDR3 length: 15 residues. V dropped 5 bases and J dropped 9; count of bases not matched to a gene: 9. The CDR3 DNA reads TGCGCCAGCAGGCTGGGGACTAGCGGGCGGGGTGAGCAGTTCTTC. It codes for CASRLGTSGRGEQFF.

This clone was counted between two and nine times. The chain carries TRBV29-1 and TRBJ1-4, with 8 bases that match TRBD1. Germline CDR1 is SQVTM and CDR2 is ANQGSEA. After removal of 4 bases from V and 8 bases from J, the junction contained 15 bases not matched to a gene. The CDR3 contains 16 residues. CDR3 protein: CSVAGQGGERREKLFF. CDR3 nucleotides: TGCAGCGTTGCCGGACAGGGCGGTGAACGGAGGGAAAAACTGTTTTTT.

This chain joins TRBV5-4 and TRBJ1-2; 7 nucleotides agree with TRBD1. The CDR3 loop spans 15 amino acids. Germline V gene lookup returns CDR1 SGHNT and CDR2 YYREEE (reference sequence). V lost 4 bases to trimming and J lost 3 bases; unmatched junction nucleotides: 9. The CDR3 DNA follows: TGTGCCAGCAGCATAGCGACAGGGTTCGACTATGGCTACACCTTC. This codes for CASSIATGFDYGYTF.

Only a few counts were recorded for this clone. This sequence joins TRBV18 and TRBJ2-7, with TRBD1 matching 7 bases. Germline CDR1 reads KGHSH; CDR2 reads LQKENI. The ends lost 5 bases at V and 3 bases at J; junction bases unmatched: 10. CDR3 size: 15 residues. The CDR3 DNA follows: TGTGCCAGCTCAGATCACCGGGACAGTCTCTACGAGCAGTACGTC. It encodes CASSDHRDSLYEQYV.

CDR3 sequence: CASSYSRDRGNQPQHF. CDR3 nucleotides: TGTGCCAGCAGTTACAGCCGGGACAGGGGTAATCAGCCCCAGCATTTT. This rearrangement joins TRBV6-6 to TRBJ1-5; 10 positions agree with TRBD1. Germline CDR1 and CDR2: MNHNY and SVGAGI (reference sequence). Trimming cost V 2 bases and J 4 bases; bases outside gene matches: 5. This CDR3 region has 16 residues.

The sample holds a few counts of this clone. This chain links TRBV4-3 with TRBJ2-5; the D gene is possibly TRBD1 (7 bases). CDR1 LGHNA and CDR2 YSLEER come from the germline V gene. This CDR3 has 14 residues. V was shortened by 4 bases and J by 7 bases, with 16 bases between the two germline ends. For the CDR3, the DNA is TGCGCCAGCAGCCCGGGACAGCCCGGGGGGACCCAGTACTTC. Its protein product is CASSPGQPGGTQYF.

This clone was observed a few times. The CDR3 DNA is TGTGCCATCACCCTAACCCTGAACACTGAAGCTTTCTTT. This translates into CAITLTLNTEAFF. The chain uses TRBV10-3 and TRBJ1-1; D remains ambiguous. Germline lookup yields CDR1 ENHRY and CDR2 SYGVKD. V was shortened by 7 bases and J by 0 bases, with 9 bases between the two germline ends. This CDR3 has 13 amino acids.

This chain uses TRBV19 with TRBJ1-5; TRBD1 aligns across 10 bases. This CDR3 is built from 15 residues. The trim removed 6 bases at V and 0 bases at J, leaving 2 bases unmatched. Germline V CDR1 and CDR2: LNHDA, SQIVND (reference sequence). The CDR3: CASRDRGYSNQPQHF. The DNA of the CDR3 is TGTGCCAGTAGGGACAGGGGGTATAGCAATCAGCCCCAGCATTTT.

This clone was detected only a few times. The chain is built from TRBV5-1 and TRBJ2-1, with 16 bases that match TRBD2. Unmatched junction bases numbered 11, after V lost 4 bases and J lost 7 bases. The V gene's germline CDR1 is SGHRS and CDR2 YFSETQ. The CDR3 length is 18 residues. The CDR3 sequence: CASSPAGLAGGPGNEQFF. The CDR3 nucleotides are TGCGCCAGCAGCCCTGCGGGACTAGCGGGAGGGCCGGGGAATGAGCAGTTCTTC.

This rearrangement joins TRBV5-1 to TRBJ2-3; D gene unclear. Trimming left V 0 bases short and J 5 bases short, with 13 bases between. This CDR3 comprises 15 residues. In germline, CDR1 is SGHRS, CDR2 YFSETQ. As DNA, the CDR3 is TGCGCCAGCAGCTTGGCCCTTGGCAATATAGATACGCAGTATTTT. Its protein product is CASSLALGNIDTQYF.

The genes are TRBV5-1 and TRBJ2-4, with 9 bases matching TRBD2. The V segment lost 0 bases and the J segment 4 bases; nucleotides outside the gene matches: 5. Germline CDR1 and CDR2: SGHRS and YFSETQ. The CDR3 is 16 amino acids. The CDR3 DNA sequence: TGCGCCAGCAGCTTGGATGTGACTAGCGGTAAAAACATTCAGTACTTC. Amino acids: CASSLDVTSGKNIQYF.

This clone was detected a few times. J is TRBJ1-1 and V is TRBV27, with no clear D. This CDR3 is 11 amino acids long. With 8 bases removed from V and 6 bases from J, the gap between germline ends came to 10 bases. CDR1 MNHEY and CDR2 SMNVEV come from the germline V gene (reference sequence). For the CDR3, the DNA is TGTGCCAGCCGGACTACTTCTGAAGCTTTCTTT. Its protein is CASRTTSEAFF.

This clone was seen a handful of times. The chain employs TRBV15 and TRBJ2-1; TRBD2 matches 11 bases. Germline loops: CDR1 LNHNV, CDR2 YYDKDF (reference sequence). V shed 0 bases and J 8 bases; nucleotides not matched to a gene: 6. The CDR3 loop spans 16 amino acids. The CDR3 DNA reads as TGTGCCACCAGCAGAGATGGTAGCGGGAGGGCGGATGAGCAGTTCTTC. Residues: CATSRDGSGRADEQFF.

The CDR3: CASSSIDNEQFF. Written as DNA, the CDR3 is TGTGCCAGCAGCTCAATTGACAATGAGCAGTTCTTC. This chain uses TRBV7-9 with TRBJ2-1, with no clear D. Germline V lookup: CDR1 SEHNR, CDR2 FQNEAQ (reference sequence). The CDR3 extends over 12 amino acids. Deletions cut 4 bases from V and 5 bases from J, with 6 bases between.